The 21 T cell receptor beta chains given below trace back to one sample, sequenced in a study of blood T cell repertoires in COVID-19. Clones were sequenced by immunoSEQ multiplex PCR, and TCRdb holds only the in-frame ones, with some missing. The table lists around 160,000 clones, around 84% of them singletons. Specimen: peripheral blood. The receptors originated from a man between 60 and 75 years old with active or convalescent COVID-19.

The CDR3 nucleotides are TGTGCCAGCAGTCTAACAGGGGCGAAAAATTCACCCCTCCACTTT. Residues: CASSLTGAKNSPLHF. This chain connects TRBV2 to TRBJ1-6; 7 bases are a match to TRBD1. This CDR3 has 15 residues. V lost 5 bases and J lost 7; bases outside the gene matches: 8. The V gene's germline CDR1 is SNHLY and CDR2 FYNNEI.

This clone has just a few counts. The CDR3 reads CASNLGTRRNEQFF. CDR3 coding DNA: TGTGCCAGCAACCTCGGGACTAGAAGGAATGAGCAGTTCTTC. The rearrangement uses TRBV5-6 and TRBJ2-1; 8 bases fit TRBD2. J lost 7 bases, V lost 6 bases, and 9 bases had no gene match. The CDR3 covers 14 residues. The germline gives CDR1 SGHDT, CDR2 YYEEEE.

This clone was counted between two and nine times. V and J are TRBV11-3 and TRBJ2-2; the D is unclear. The germline V gene encodes CDR1 SGHNT and CDR2 YENEEA. The CDR3 spans 14 residues. Trimming left V 5 bases short and J 1 base short, with 8 bases between. The CDR3 protein is CASSLRRNTGELFF. CDR3 DNA sequence: TGTGCCAGCAGCCTGAGGAGGAACACCGGGGAGCTGTTTTTT.

The chain recombines TRBV11-3 with TRBJ2-3; 7 bases are shared with TRBD2. CDR1 is SGHNT and CDR2 is YENEEA in the germline V gene. The ends lost 7 bases at V and 2 bases at J; junction bases unmatched: 9. The CDR3 contains 15 residues. This chain's CDR3 is CASIPSGRYTDTQYF. The CDR3 nucleotides read TGTGCCAGCATCCCCTCCGGGAGGTACACAGATACGCAGTATTTT.

Details on this clone: Other DNA variants within this sample encode the same CDR3. The chain uses TRBV11-2 and TRBJ1-2; D not certain. This CDR3 is built from 13 residues. Germline lookup yields CDR1 SGHAT and CDR2 FQNNGV. V was trimmed by 1 base and J by 2 bases, leaving 5 bases between them. CDR3 protein: CASSLGANYGYTF. CDR3 bases: TGTGCCAGCAGCTTAGGCGCGAACTATGGCTACACCTTC.

The chain uses TRBV19 and TRBJ1-1; D gene unclear. The V gene lost 7 bases and the J gene lost 4 bases, with 13 bases spanning the gap. Germline-derived CDR1 and CDR2 are LNHDA and SQIVND (reference sequence). This CDR3 comprises 13 residues. CDR3 sequence: CASKSLGSTEAFF. DNA of the CDR3: TGTGCCAGTAAAAGCTTGGGGAGCACTGAAGCTTTCTTT.

The chain has TRBV15 and TRBJ1-1, with D unclear. Trimming pared 0 bases from V and 6 bases from J, leaving 11 bases between. Germline loops: CDR1 LNHNV, CDR2 YYDKDF (reference sequence). The CDR3 covers 14 residues. This chain's CDR3 is CATSRERDPPEAFF. CDR3 DNA: TGTGCCACCAGCAGAGAGCGAGATCCCCCTGAAGCTTTCTTT. Based on the CDR3 plus reference TRBV15 and TRBJ1-1, the full variable domain is DAMVIQNPRYQVTQFGKPVTLSCSQTLNHNVMYWYQQKSSQAPKLLFHYYDKDFNNEADTPDNFQSRRPNTSFCFLDIRSPGLGDTAMYLCATSRERDPPEAFFGQGTRLTVV.

This clone appeared a single time. The chain links TRBV29-1 to TRBJ1-2; 9 bases are a match to TRBD1. V trimming: 6 bases; J trimming: 3 bases; junction bases outside the gene matches: 5. The CDR3 loop spans 13 amino acids. The germline V gene has CDR1 SQVTM and CDR2 ANQGSEA. The CDR3 region is CSVRDRDHYGYTF. The CDR3 DNA reads as TGCAGCGTCCGGGACAGGGACCACTATGGCTACACCTTC.

This clone showed up just once. The chain uses TRBV28 and TRBJ2-1; 8 positions agree with TRBD2. V dropped 2 bases and J dropped 2; count of bases not matched to a gene: 5. Germline CDR1 and CDR2: MDHEN and SYDVKM. The CDR3 extends over 16 amino acids. CDR3 protein: CASSLQASGPYNEQFF. The CDR3 nucleotides read TGTGCCAGCAGTTTACAGGCTAGCGGGCCCTACAATGAGCAGTTCTTC.

The chain has TRBV19 and TRBJ2-7, with 12 nucleotides matching TRBD1. V was clipped by 7 bases and J by 9 bases; unmatched bases: 10. Germline V gene sequence: CDR1 LNHDA, CDR2 SQIVND (reference sequence). The CDR3 extends over 14 amino acids. CDR3 nucleotides: TGTGCCAGTACTCAGGGACAGGGGGCCGGCCGGCAGTACTTC. It specifies CASTQGQGAGRQYF.

This chain joins TRBV27 and TRBJ1-5, with 7 positions matching TRBD1. CDR3 length: 15 amino acids. Looked up from germline, CDR1 is MNHEY and CDR2 is SMNVEV (reference sequence). V shed 6 bases and J 4 bases; nucleotides not matched to a gene: 9. In DNA form, the CDR3 reads TGTGCCAGCAGACAGGGGCAGTGGGAAAATCAGCCCCAGCATTTT. It yields the protein CASRQGQWENQPQHF.

The CDR3 nucleotides read TGTGCTAGTGGTTTCTCGGGAGCAGATACGCAGTATTTT. Protein: CASGFSGADTQYF. V is TRBV12-5 and J is TRBJ2-3, with D possibly being TRBD2 (6 bases). This CDR3 has 13 residues. The V end was cut by 3 bases, the J end by 4 bases, with 8 bases between. CDR1 LGHNT and CDR2 FRNRAP come from the germline V gene. Using reference TRBV12-5 and TRBJ2-3 for the parts outside the CDR3, the full variable domain is DARVTQTPRHKVTEMGQEVTMRCQPILGHNTVFWYRQTMMQGLELLAYFRNRAPLDDSGMPKDRFSAEMPDATLATLKIQPSEPRDSAVYFCASGFSGADTQYFGPGTRLTVL.

This chain uses TRBV11-2 with TRBJ2-7, with D tentatively TRBD1 (6 bases). V was shortened by 2 bases and J by 5 bases, with 13 bases between the two germline ends. CDR3 length equals 14 residues. Germline CDR1 and CDR2: SGHAT and FQNNGV. The CDR3: CASSLNREGDEQYF. DNA for the CDR3: TGTGCCAGCAGCTTAAACAGGGAAGGAGACGAGCAGTACTTC.

The chain links TRBV5-1 to TRBJ2-3, with 8 positions matching TRBD1. The CDR3 is 15 amino acids. V was pared by 4 bases and J by 2 bases, with 6 bases of the junction left unmatched. Germline lookup yields CDR1 SGHRS and CDR2 YFSETQ. The DNA of the CDR3 is TGCGCCAGCAGCGGACAGGGATTAAACACAGATACGCAGTATTTT. Translated, it gives CASSGQGLNTDTQYF. Full variable domain (rest looked up from reference TRBV5-1 and TRBJ2-3): KAGVTQTPRYLIKTRGQQVTLSCSPISGHRSVSWYQQTPGQGLQFLFEYFSETQRNKGNFPGRFSGRQFSNSRSEMNVSTLELGDSALYLCASSGQGLNTDTQYFGPGTRLTVL.

The rearrangement links TRBV4-1 to TRBJ2-1; no clear D. Germline V CDR1 and CDR2: MGHRA, YSYEKL. This CDR3 contains 15 residues. The V end lost 0 bases, the J end lost 10 bases, and 16 bases lay between the germline ends. DNA for the CDR3: TGCGCCAGCAGCCAAGATCTATGGTCCCGAAAGGAGCAGTTCTTC. Translated, it gives CASSQDLWSRKEQFF.

The CDR3 region is CASSIRDREETQYF. The CDR3 DNA is TGTGCCAGTAGTATACGGGACAGGGAAGAGACCCAGTACTTC. The chain is built from TRBV19 and TRBJ2-5; 9 bases map to TRBD1. CDR1 and CDR2 from the germline V gene are LNHDA and SQIVND (reference sequence). The CDR3 consists of 14 residues. The ends lost 2 bases at V and 3 bases at J; junction bases unmatched: 1. The full variable domain, with the rest looked up from reference TRBV19 and TRBJ2-5, is DGGITQSPKYLFRKEGQNVTLSCEQNLNHDAMYWYRQDPGQGLRLIYYSQIVNDFQKGDIAEGYSVSREKKESFPLTVTSAQKNPTAFYLCASSIRDREETQYFGPGTRLLVL.

This chain uses TRBV6-5 with TRBJ1-1, with a possible D match to TRBD1 (6 bases). Germline V gene lookup returns CDR1 MNHEY and CDR2 SVGAGI. The CDR3 sequence is 14 residues long. V was pared by 4 bases and J by 0 bases, with 9 bases between. CDR3 region: CASSSRTVNTEAFF. In DNA form, the CDR3 reads TGTGCCAGCAGTTCCCGGACAGTGAACACTGAAGCTTTCTTT.

A few counts support this clone. The V and J genes are TRBV4-3 and TRBJ2-1; 7 nucleotides agree with TRBD2. V shed 1 base and J 9 bases; nucleotides not matched to a gene: 6. Germline assignment: CDR1 LGHNA and CDR2 YSLEER. The CDR3 runs to 14 residues. The CDR3 DNA reads TGCGCCAGCAGCCAAGGGCACCCGGGAGGTGAGCAGTTCTTC. This translates into CASSQGHPGGEQFF.

There are many counts of this clone. V and J are TRBV28 and TRBJ2-7; D remains ambiguous. The V and J ends lost 1 base and 8 bases respectively, with 6 bases between them. The CDR3 contains 11 residues. Germline assignment: CDR1 MDHEN and CDR2 SYDVKM. For the CDR3, the DNA is TGTGCCAGCAGTTTATCGGAGAAGCAGTACTTC. It yields the protein CASSLSEKQYF.

This clone was observed a few times. The chain links TRBV5-5 to TRBJ2-4; TRBD1 is a possible D gene (6 bases). Per the germline V gene, CDR1 is SGHKS and CDR2 is YYEKEE (reference sequence). The CDR3 length is 13 residues. Trimming took off 6 bases at V and 3 bases at J, with 10 bases between the two ends. CDR3: CASTQGVKNIQYF. CDR3 in DNA: TGTGCCAGCACACAGGGAGTCAAAAACATTCAGTACTTC.

The chain is built from TRBV29-1 and TRBJ2-3; D is unclear. V was cut by 5 bases and J by 10 bases, with 10 bases left in between. The CDR3 spans 10 residues. Germline V lookup: CDR1 SQVTM, CDR2 ANQGSEA. As DNA, the CDR3 is TGCAGCGTTATGGAGATAGCGCAGTATTTT. Encoded protein: CSVMEIAQYF.